This T cell receptor beta chain originates from a study of T cells after posttransplantation cyclophosphamide. Regarding this clone: Its antigen is not known.

The germline gives CDR1 SGHAT, CDR2 FQNNGV. The CDR3 spans 14 residues. Deletions cut 1 base from V and 2 bases from J, with 7 bases between. Measured with immunoSEQ multiplex PCR; TCRdb has only the in-frame clones, and not every one. In the table there are 3,500 to 5,500 clones, approximately 82% of which are singletons. Treatment was busulfan-fludarabine conditioning, a marrow graft, and cyclophosphamide on days +3 and +4. Findings and limits, study-wide: Tissue-infiltrating T cells from skin or gut overlapped little with blood T cells. Later post-transplant blood repertoires were often dominated by donor CD8+ memory clones. TRB clonality was highly associated with recipient CMV seropositivity and reactivation.

Sequencing used PBMCs, obtained 86 days after allogeneic stem cell transplant with posttransplant cyclophosphamide. The rearrangement joins TRBV11-2 to TRBJ2-3; D uncertain. This receptor was obtained from a male patient aged 45-60 years who received an allogeneic stem cell transplant from an unrelated donor, was CMV-positive, and had acute GVHD only. Among the T cells, some may be from the graft donor. The CDR3 here is CASSLGRFTDTQYF. The CDR3 coding sequence is TGTGCCAGCAGCTTAGGTCGGTTCACAGATACGCAGTATTTT.